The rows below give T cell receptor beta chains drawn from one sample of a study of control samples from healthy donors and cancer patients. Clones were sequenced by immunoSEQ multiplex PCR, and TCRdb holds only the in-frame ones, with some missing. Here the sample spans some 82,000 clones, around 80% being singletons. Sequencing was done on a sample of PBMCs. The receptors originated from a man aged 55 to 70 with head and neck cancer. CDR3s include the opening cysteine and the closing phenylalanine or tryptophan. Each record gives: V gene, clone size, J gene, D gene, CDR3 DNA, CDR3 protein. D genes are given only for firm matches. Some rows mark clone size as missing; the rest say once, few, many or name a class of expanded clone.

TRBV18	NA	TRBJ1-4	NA	TGTGCCAGCTCACCTGCTCTGGGGCGCGCTAATGAAAAACTGTTTTTT	CASSPALGRANEKLFF
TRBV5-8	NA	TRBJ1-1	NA	TGTGCCTCTTCCATAGGAGGGGGGTTGAACACTGAAGCTTTCTTT	CASSIGGGLNTEAFF
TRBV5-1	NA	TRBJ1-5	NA	TGCGCCAGCAGCTTGGGAGCTACATCCGGCAATCAGCCCCAGCATTTT	CASSLGATSGNQPQHF
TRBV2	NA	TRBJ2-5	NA	TGTGCCAGCAGTGGGGAACAGCAAGAGACCCAGTACTTC	CASSGEQQETQYF
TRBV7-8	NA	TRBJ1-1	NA	TGTGCCAGCAGCTTAGCGGTACAGGGCGGTGGCACTGAAGCTTTCTTT	CASSLAVQGGGTEAFF
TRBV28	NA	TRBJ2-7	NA	TGTGCCAGCAGTTTACACGGAGGAAACAGACTCTACGAGCAGTACTTC	CASSLHGGNRLYEQYF
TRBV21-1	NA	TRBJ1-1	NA	TGTGCCAGCAGCAAAGTTGTTGACGACGGCCAGAGAAACACTGAAGCTTTCTTT	CASSKVVDDGQRNTEAFF
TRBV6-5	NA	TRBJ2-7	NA	TGTGCCAGCAGGGAGGGACAGCCGGTGGTCTACGAGCAGTACTTC	CASREGQPVVYEQYF
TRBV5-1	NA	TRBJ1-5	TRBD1	TGCGCCAGCAGCTTCGGGACAGGGGCAAATCAGCCCCAGCATTTT	CASSFGTGANQPQHF
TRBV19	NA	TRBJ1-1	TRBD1	TGTGCCAGTAGTGTCATACAGGGGGCGGTCACTGAAGCTTTCTTT	CASSVIQGAVTEAFF
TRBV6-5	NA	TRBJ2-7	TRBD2	TGTGCCAGCAGCGTCACTAGCGGGCCCTCCTACGAGCAGTACTTC	CASSVTSGPSYEQYF
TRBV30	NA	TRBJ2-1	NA	TGTGCCTGGAGTGTATCCTCTGCGGGTGAGCAGTTCTTC	CAWSVSSAGEQFF
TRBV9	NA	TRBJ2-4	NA	TGTGCCAGCAGCGGGGATCCGAACATTCAGTACTTC	CASSGDPNIQYF
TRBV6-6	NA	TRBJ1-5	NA	TGTGCCAGCAGGAGGGGCTATAGCAATCAGCCCCAGCATTTT	CASRRGYSNQPQHF
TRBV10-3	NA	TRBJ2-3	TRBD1	TGTGCCATCAGGACAGGGGGCGCGGGCGGGAGAGGAGGCACAGATACGCAGTATTTT	CAIRTGGAGGRGGTDTQYF
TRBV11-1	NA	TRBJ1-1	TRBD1	TGTGCCAGCAGCCAGGGGGCAGGGAACACTGAAGCTTTCTTT	CASSQGAGNTEAFF
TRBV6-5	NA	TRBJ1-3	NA	TGTGCCAGCAGGTTGACCTCTGGAAACACCATATATTTT	CASRLTSGNTIYF
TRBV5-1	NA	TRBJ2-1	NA	TGCGCCAGCAGCTTGGTCGGACAGACCTCCAATGAGCAGTTCTTC	CASSLVGQTSNEQFF
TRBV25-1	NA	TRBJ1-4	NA	TGTGCCAGCAGTGATCCCCGGTTGAGGGCGGGTGAAAAACTGTTTTTT	CASSDPRLRAGEKLFF
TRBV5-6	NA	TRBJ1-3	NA	TGTGCCAGCAGCTTGATCGCAGGGAGCTCTGGAAACACCATATATTTT	CASSLIAGSSGNTIYF
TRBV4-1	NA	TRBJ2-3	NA	TGCGCCAGCAGCCTCGGGCTCACAGATACGCAGTATTTT	CASSLGLTDTQYF
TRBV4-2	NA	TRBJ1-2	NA	TGTGCCAGCAGCCAAGTACGTCGGGGGGATTATGGCTACACCTTC	CASSQVRRGDYGYTF
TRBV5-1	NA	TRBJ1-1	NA	TGCGCCAGCGGAAGTGCGGTTGGAAACACTGAAGCTTTCTTT	CASGSAVGNTEAFF
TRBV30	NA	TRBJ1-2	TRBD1	TGTGCCAGGGACAGGCGGGGGTCCTATGGCTACACCTTC	CARDRRGSYGYTF
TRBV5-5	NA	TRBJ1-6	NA	TGTGCCAGCAGCTTGGGTAGATCGAGGAATTCACCCCTCCACTTT	CASSLGRSRNSPLHF
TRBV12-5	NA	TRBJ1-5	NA	TGTGCTAGTGCCATACAGGGTGGCAATCAGCCCCAGCATTTT	CASAIQGGNQPQHF
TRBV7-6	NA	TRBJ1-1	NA	TGTGCCAGCAGCTTAGTAGACAGTGCTGAAGCTTTCTTT	CASSLVDSAEAFF
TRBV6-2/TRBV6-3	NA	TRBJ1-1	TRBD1	TGTGCCAGCAGTTACAAGGGGGCAGGGCGCACTGAAGCTTTCTTT	CASSYKGAGRTEAFF
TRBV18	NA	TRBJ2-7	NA	TGTGCCAGCGCTTATGGACGGCCCTACGAGCAGTACTTC	CASAYGRPYEQYF
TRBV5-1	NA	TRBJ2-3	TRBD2	TGCGCCAGCAGCGAAGGGACTAGCGGGATGTCAGATACGCAGTATTTT	CASSEGTSGMSDTQYF
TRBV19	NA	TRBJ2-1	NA	TGTGCCAGTAGGGGGGACCCCAGGAAGACCTACAATGAGCAGTTCTTC	CASRGDPRKTYNEQFF
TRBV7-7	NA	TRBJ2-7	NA	TGTGCCAGCAGCTTACAAGCGTTTTCCTACGAGCAGTACTTC	CASSLQAFSYEQYF
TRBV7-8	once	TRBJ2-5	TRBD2	TGTGCCAGCAGCCCCAGGACTAGCGGGATAAAGGAGACCCAGTACTTC	CASSPRTSGIKETQYF
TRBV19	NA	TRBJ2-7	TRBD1	TGTGCCAGTAGTATTAAGGGACAGTTCCACTACGAGCAGTACTTC	CASSIKGQFHYEQYF
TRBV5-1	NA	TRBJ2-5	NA	TGCGCCAGCAACGGGGCGTGGGGCGGGGAGACCCAGTACTTC	CASNGAWGGETQYF
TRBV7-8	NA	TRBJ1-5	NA	TGTGCCAGCAGCGGCAGGACGGGTTACAATCAGCCCCAGCATTTT	CASSGRTGYNQPQHF
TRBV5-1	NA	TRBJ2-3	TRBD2	TGCGCCAGCAGACACCCAAGCGGGAGCCCTACAGATACGCAGTATTTT	CASRHPSGSPTDTQYF
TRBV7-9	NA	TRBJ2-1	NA	TGTGCCAGCAGCTTACGCAATGAGCAGTTCTTC	CASSLRNEQFF
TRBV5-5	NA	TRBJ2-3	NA	TGTGCCAGCAGCCCGGCGCGGGGTAGCAGGACGCAGTATTTT	CASSPARGSRTQYF
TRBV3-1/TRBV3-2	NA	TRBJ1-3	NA	TGTGCCAGCAGCCAATCTGGAAACACCATATATTTT	CASSQSGNTIYF
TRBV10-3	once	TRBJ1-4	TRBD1	TGTGCCATACAGGGGAGAACTAATGAAAAACTGTTTTTT	CAIQGRTNEKLFF
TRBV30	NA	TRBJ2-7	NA	TGTGCCTGGAGTGCAGATCGAGGGAAGTATGGAGAGCAGTACTTC	CAWSADRGKYGEQYF
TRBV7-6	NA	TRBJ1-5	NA	TGTGCCAGCAGCCGATGGACAGCACCCACTCCCCTACTCCATCAGCCCCAGCATTTT	CASSRWTAPTPLLHQPQHF
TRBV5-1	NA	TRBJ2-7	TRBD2	TGCGCCAGCAGCCCGGTCGGGGGGGCCGACTACGAGCAGTACTTC	CASSPVGGADYEQYF
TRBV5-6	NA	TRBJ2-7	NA	TGTGCCAGCAGCCAGGGGACCTCCTACGAGCAGTACTTC	CASSQGTSYEQYF
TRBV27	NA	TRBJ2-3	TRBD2	TGTGCCAGCAGTCTGCGAGGACTAGCGGGAGGTGTTAATGCATTTAGCACAGATACGCAGTATTTT	CASSLRGLAGGVNAFSTDTQYF
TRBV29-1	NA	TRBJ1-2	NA	TGCAGCGTTGAAGGGACCTTCTATGGCTACACCTTC	CSVEGTFYGYTF
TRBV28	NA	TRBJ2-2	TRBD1	TGTGCCAGCAGCTACCGGACAGGGGCCGGGGAGCTGTTTTTT	CASSYRTGAGELFF
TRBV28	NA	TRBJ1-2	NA	TGTGCCAGCACGGACTCCTTTAAAAACTATGGCTACACCTTC	CASTDSFKNYGYTF
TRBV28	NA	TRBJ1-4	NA	TGTGCCAGTGAGGGGGGGGTAGGTGAAAAACTGTTTTTT	CASEGGVGEKLFF
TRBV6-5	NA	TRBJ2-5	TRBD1	TGTGCCAGCAGCTCCGGACAGGGGCAAGAGACCCAGTACTTC	CASSSGQGQETQYF